The 17 T cell receptor beta chains presented below share a single source sample, sequenced in a study of a mutant IDH1 vaccine in newly diagnosed glioma. Sequencing was performed with immunoSEQ multiplex PCR; in TCRdb, only in-frame clones are kept and a portion is missing. Here the sample spans 45,000 to 60,000 clones, roughly 90% being singletons. Their target antigens are unknown. Time point: week 11, during vaccination. Every vaccination contained 300 ug of the mutant IDH1 20-mer peptide and was paired with topical imiquimod. Sequencing used PBMCs, obtained from a glioma patient whose treatment included an IDH1 peptide vaccine. The receptors here all came from a man aged 45-65 years with glioma.

J is TRBJ1-5 and V is TRBV4-1, with no clear D. Germline loops: CDR1 MGHRA, CDR2 YSYEKL. The germline V and J ends were trimmed by 0 bases and 5 bases, with 5 bases remaining between them. CDR3 size: 13 residues. CDR3 region: CASSQDEYQPQHF. CDR3 nucleotide sequence: TGCGCCAGCAGCCAAGATGAGTATCAGCCCCAGCATTTT.

The chain uses TRBV6-6 and TRBJ2-1, with D unclear. V dropped 7 bases and J dropped 7 bases, with 14 bases sitting between them. This CDR3 spans 13 amino acids. The germline V gene encodes CDR1 MNHNY and CDR2 SVGAGI (reference sequence). CDR3 region: CASMLPQVNEQFF. CDR3 sequence (DNA): TGTGCCAGCATGCTACCCCAGGTGAATGAGCAGTTCTTC.

The V call is TRBV27, the J call TRBJ1-1, with D maybe TRBD1 (5 bases). CDR1 and CDR2 from the germline V gene are MNHEY and SMNVEV (reference sequence). This CDR3 contains 16 residues. Trimming took 1 base from V and 2 from J, leaving 14 bases between them. CDR3 residues: CASSLLSGGGNTEAFF. The CDR3 DNA sequence: TGTGCCAGCAGTTTATTGTCGGGCGGGGGAAACACTGAAGCTTTCTTT.

The V gene is TRBV27, the J gene TRBJ2-2; 7 nucleotides match TRBD2. J lost 5 bases, V lost 8 bases, and 11 bases had no gene match. CDR1 is MNHEY and CDR2 is SMNVEV in the germline V gene (reference sequence). This CDR3 region has 15 residues. The CDR3 sequence is CASSTMGRETGELFF. The DNA for the CDR3 is TGTGCCAGCTCGACTATGGGGCGGGAGACCGGGGAGCTGTTTTTT.

In its sample, this clone was seen once. This chain joins TRBV5-5 and TRBJ2-5, with D uncertain. The CDR3 is 14 amino acids. Trimming left V 1 base short and J 5 bases short, with 12 bases between. Germline values: CDR1 SGHKS, CDR2 YYEKEE (reference sequence). CDR3 sequence reads: CASSLLNAAETQYF. DNA for the CDR3: TGTGCCAGCAGCTTGCTAAACGCTGCGGAGACCCAGTACTTC.

The chain has TRBV10-1 and TRBJ1-1; D uncertain. Germline CDR1 and CDR2: WNHNN and SYGVQD (reference sequence). The CDR3 runs to 16 residues. Trimming shortened V by 0 bases and J by 3 bases, and 14 bases separated the two germline ends. CDR3 amino acids: CASSESRVGLYTEAFF. The CDR3 nucleotides are TGCGCCAGCAGTGAGTCAAGGGTTGGGTTGTACACTGAAGCTTTCTTT.

The V and J genes are TRBV25-1 and TRBJ2-2, with 8 bases fitting TRBD1. Unmatched junction bases numbered 8, after V lost 6 bases and J lost 2 bases. The CDR3 sequence is 16 residues long. Germline values: CDR1 MGHDK, CDR2 SYGVNS. In nucleotides, the CDR3 is TGTGCCAGCAGCCGCCTCGGGACAGGCAACACCGGGGAGCTGTTTTTT. Its protein is CASSRLGTGNTGELFF.

This chain uses TRBV7-2 with TRBJ1-2, with D maybe TRBD1 (5 bases). CDR3 size: 13 residues. V lost 3 bases and J 2 bases, leaving 7 bases between the germline ends. Germline V lookup: CDR1 SGHTA, CDR2 FQGNSA. The CDR3 loop reads CASSLGRNYGYTF. CDR3 coding DNA: TGTGCCAGCAGCTTGGGACGGAACTATGGCTACACCTTC.

The J gene is TRBJ2-1, the V gene TRBV7-6; D gene unclear. The V end was cut by 2 bases, the J end by 0 bases, with 8 bases between. Germline V gene data show CDR1 as SGHVS and CDR2 as FNYEAQ. The CDR3 length is 15 residues. CDR3 region: CASSLRVNSYNEQFF. The DNA for the CDR3 is TGTGCCAGCAGCTTAAGGGTTAACTCCTACAATGAGCAGTTCTTC.

The rearrangement joins TRBV2 to TRBJ1-2, with D possibly matching TRBD1 (6 bases). The germline V gene has CDR1 SNHLY and CDR2 FYNNEI. Trimming took 5 bases from V and 4 from J, leaving 17 bases between them. CDR3 length: 15 residues. CDR3 in DNA: TGTGCCAGCAGTCCTCCCAGCGGACAGTCCTATGGCTACACCTTC. The encoded protein is CASSPPSGQSYGYTF.

This clone was observed a handful of times. V and J are TRBV4-1 and TRBJ1-3, with TRBD1 matching over 9 bases. Germline V lookup: CDR1 MGHRA, CDR2 YSYEKL. The CDR3 covers 16 residues. J gave up 4 bases and V 3 bases, and 7 bases lay outside the gene matches. DNA of the CDR3: TGCGCCAGCAGCCAGGAGACAGGGGGGTGGGGAAACACCATATATTTT. It translates to CASSQETGGWGNTIYF.

This chain joins TRBV5-1 and TRBJ2-7; maybe TRBD1 (6 bases). Germline V lookup: CDR1 SGHRS, CDR2 YFSETQ. Trimming cost V 0 bases and J 0 bases, with 16 bases left between them. The CDR3 is 17 residues long. The CDR3 reads CASSLALGQIFSYEQYF. CDR3 DNA: TGCGCCAGCAGCTTGGCCCTAGGACAGATATTCTCCTACGAGCAGTACTTC.

This clone has just one count. At one end, the junction sequence differs from germline, possibly due to a read error. The chain links TRBV7-6 to TRBJ2-7, with TRBD2 matching over 7 bases. Germline values: CDR1 SGHVS, CDR2 FNYEAQ. This CDR3 is built from 11 residues. The CDR3 spells CASSLGGDPDF. Here the CDR3 DNA reads TGTGCCAGCAGCCTGGGGGGGGATCCTGACTTC.

The chain has TRBV19 and TRBJ2-1; weak D call: TRBD2 (6 bases). With 2 bases removed from V and 4 bases from J, the gap between germline ends came to 12 bases. The CDR3 extends over 15 amino acids. Germline values: CDR1 LNHDA, CDR2 SQIVND (reference sequence). CDR3 bases: TGTGCCAGTAGTATATCAGCGGGTGATTACAATGAGCAGTTCTTC. Translation gives CASSISAGDYNEQFF.

As for this clone: Other DNA sequences in this specimen translate into the identical CDR3. The rearrangement uses TRBV5-1 and TRBJ2-5; no firm D call. Trimming took off 0 bases at V and 5 bases at J, with 2 bases between the two ends. Germline loops: CDR1 SGHRS, CDR2 YFSETQ. The CDR3 loop spans 11 amino acids. Written as DNA, the CDR3 is TGCGCCAGCAGCTTGGAGGAGACCCAGTACTTC. This codes for CASSLEETQYF.

The rearrangement joins TRBV15 to TRBJ2-3, with D tentatively TRBD2 (5 bases). Trimming pared 3 bases from V and 2 bases from J, leaving 15 bases between. Germline CDR1 reads LNHNV; CDR2 reads YYDKDF (reference sequence). The CDR3 contains 16 residues. CDR3 in DNA: TGTGCCACCAGCAGCGGTGGACGGGGAGCCACAGATACGCAGTATTTT. It encodes CATSSGGRGATDTQYF.

The V and J genes are TRBV5-1 and TRBJ1-1; no firm D call. Looked up from germline, CDR1 is SGHRS and CDR2 is YFSETQ. Trimming pared 4 bases from V and 0 bases from J, leaving 10 bases between. The CDR3 totals 14 residues. CDR3 loop: CASSPPGLNTEAFF. Written as DNA, the CDR3 is TGCGCCAGCAGCCCGCCGGGGTTGAACACTGAAGCTTTCTTT.